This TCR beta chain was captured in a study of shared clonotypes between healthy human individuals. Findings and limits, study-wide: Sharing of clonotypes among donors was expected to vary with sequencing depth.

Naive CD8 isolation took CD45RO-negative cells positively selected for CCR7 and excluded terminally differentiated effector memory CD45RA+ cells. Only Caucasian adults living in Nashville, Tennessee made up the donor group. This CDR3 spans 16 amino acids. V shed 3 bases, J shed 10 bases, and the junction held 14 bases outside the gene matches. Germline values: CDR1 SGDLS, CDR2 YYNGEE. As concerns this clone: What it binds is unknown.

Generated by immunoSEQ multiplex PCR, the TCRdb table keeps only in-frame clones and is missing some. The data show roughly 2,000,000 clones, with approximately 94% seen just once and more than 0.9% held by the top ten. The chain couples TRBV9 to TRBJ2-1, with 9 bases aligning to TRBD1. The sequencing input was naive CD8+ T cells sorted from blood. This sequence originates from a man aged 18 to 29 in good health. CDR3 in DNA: TGTGCCAGCAGCGACAGTTGGGACAGGGCTTTGGGAGAGCAGTTCTTC. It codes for CASSDSWDRALGEQFF.